This T cell receptor (beta chain) was obtained from a study of beta chain features in type 1 diabetes. Findings of the study overall: When VDJ junctions were examined, type 1 diabetes patients showed fewer insertions and more deletions. Across all four CD4+ subsets, people with type 1 diabetes showed modestly shorter TCRB CDR3s.

One heparinised blood draw averaging roughly 100 mL was given by each donor. For this clone: What it binds is not known.

Sequencing targeted expressed TCRB transcripts, as all isolated RNA had been reverse transcribed. Clones were sequenced by immunoSEQ multiplex PCR, and TCRdb holds only the in-frame ones, with some missing. The sample has 550,000 to 850,000 clones, 10% to 15% seen once. The germline V gene encodes CDR1 MDHEN and CDR2 SYDVKM. V shed 6 bases and J 2 bases; nucleotides not matched to a gene: 4. The CDR3 is 14 amino acids. This TCR was sampled from a man younger than 35 with type 1 diabetes. The sequenced sample was naive CD4+ T cells from blood. The V call is TRBV28, the J call TRBJ2-3, with 8 bases matching TRBD2. The CDR3 here is CASSRGGFTDTQYF. As DNA, the CDR3 is TGTGCCAGCAGCCGCGGGGGGTTCACAGATACGCAGTATTTT.